Below, 32 T cell receptor beta chains from the same sample are listed, as sequenced in a study of blood T cell repertoires in COVID-19. Sequencing was performed with immunoSEQ multiplex PCR; in TCRdb, only in-frame clones are kept and a portion is missing. The sample comprises roughly 75,000 clones, roughly 85% of which are singletons, and 8.5% to 10% rests with the top ten. The material sequenced was peripheral blood. These receptors came from a man aged 45-65 years with COVID-19, enrolled during active disease.

V and J are TRBV3-1 (or the pseudogene TRBV3-2) and TRBJ2-5, with D maybe TRBD2 (7 bases). The CDR3 runs 14 residues. V dropped 6 bases and J dropped 9 bases, with 20 bases sitting between them. Germline loops: CDR1 LGHDT, CDR2 YNNKEL (reference sequence). CDR3 DNA: TGTGCCAGCAGGAGGGGGGGGGCCAGCACGGCCCAGTACTTC. The encoded protein is CASRRGGASTAQYF.

The V and J genes are TRBV9 and TRBJ2-5; 7 bases agree with TRBD2. V lost 0 bases to trimming and J lost 5 bases; unmatched junction nucleotides: 7. Per germline, CDR1 SGDLS and CDR2 YYNGEE. This CDR3 is 15 amino acids long. The CDR3: CASSVDGGGLETQYF. For the CDR3, the DNA is TGTGCCAGCAGCGTAGACGGGGGAGGGCTGGAGACCCAGTACTTC.

This chain links TRBV6-5 with TRBJ2-1; 12 bases map to TRBD2. Losses at the gene ends were 6 bases for V and 7 bases for J; bases not matched to a gene: 7. CDR1 and CDR2 from the germline V gene are MNHEY and SVGAGI. The CDR3 sequence is 15 residues long. The CDR3 is CASSPTSGRRNEQFF. The DNA of the CDR3 is TGTGCCAGCAGCCCGACTAGCGGGAGAAGGAATGAGCAGTTCTTC.

The chain is built from TRBV13 and TRBJ1-2; D is possibly TRBD1 (5 bases). In germline, CDR1 is PRHDT, CDR2 FYEKMQ (reference sequence). Trimming took 5 bases from V and 4 from J, leaving 11 bases between them. The CDR3 contains 13 residues. DNA of the CDR3: TGTGCCAGCAGCCGCGGGGCCTTCTATGGCTACACCTTC. Protein sequence: CASSRGAFYGYTF.

The V gene is TRBV18, the J gene TRBJ1-5; the match to TRBD1 covers 7 bases. There are 15 residues in the CDR3. The V and J ends lost 3 bases and 6 bases, in that order; junction bases with no gene match: 8. Germline CDR1 KGHSH, CDR2 LQKENI. CDR3 DNA: TGTGCCAGCTCACCGGCTGACAGGGCACGTCAGCCCCAGCATTTT. Translated, it gives CASSPADRARQPQHF.

The chain employs TRBV19 and TRBJ1-3; D unresolved. Per the germline V gene, CDR1 is LNHDA and CDR2 is SQIVND (reference sequence). This CDR3 spans 17 amino acids. V was trimmed by 4 bases and J by 0 bases, leaving 16 bases between them. In DNA, the CDR3 is TGTGCCAGTAGTAACTCCCCCAGGCTCACCTCTGGAAACACCATATATTTT. Translation gives CASSNSPRLTSGNTIYF. The whole variable domain, filled in from reference TRBV19 and TRBJ1-3, reads DGGITQSPKYLFRKEGQNVTLSCEQNLNHDAMYWYRQDPGQGLRLIYYSQIVNDFQKGDIAEGYSVSREKKESFPLTVTSAQKNPTAFYLCASSNSPRLTSGNTIYFGEGSWLTVV.

V is TRBV28 and J is TRBJ2-1; 12 bases align to TRBD2. CDR1 is MDHEN and CDR2 is SYDVKM in the germline V gene. This CDR3 region has 15 residues. Germline trimming cut 8 bases from V and 9 bases from J; bases unmatched to any gene: 11. The CDR3 reads CASASLAGGHLEQFF. As DNA, the CDR3 is TGTGCCAGCGCATCTCTAGCGGGAGGGCATCTTGAGCAGTTCTTC.

The chain carries TRBV30 and TRBJ2-3; perhaps TRBD2 as D (6 bases). This CDR3 spans 13 amino acids. Trimming removed 2 bases at V and 3 bases at J, with 9 bases between. CDR1 is GTSNPN and CDR2 is SVGIG in the germline V gene (reference sequence). This chain's CDR3 is CAWSLGRTDTQYF. The DNA for the CDR3 is TGTGCCTGGAGTTTGGGGAGGACAGATACGCAGTATTTT.

The CDR3 here is CASGSTPGSYEQYF. The CDR3 coding sequence is TGTGCTAGTGGTTCGACCCCAGGGTCCTACGAGCAGTACTTC. The V call is TRBV12-5, the J call TRBJ2-7, with D possibly TRBD1 on 5 matching bases. V shed 4 bases and J shed 1 base, with 11 bases lying between them. Germline CDR1 LGHNT, CDR2 FRNRAP. This CDR3 has 14 residues.

The chain couples TRBV2 to TRBJ1-5; D is possibly TRBD1 (5 bases). The CDR3 covers 14 residues. Trimming removed 6 bases from V and 7 bases from J, with 16 bases in between. CDR1 and CDR2 from the germline V gene are SNHLY and FYNNEI. Here the CDR3 reads CASSGGSKGQPQHF. CDR3 DNA sequence: TGTGCCAGCAGCGGGGGGTCGAAGGGCCAGCCCCAGCATTTT. The whole variable domain, filled in from reference TRBV2 and TRBJ1-5, reads EPEVTQTPSHQVTQMGQEVILRCVPISNHLYFYWYRQILGQKVEFLVSFYNNEISEKSEIFDDQFSVERPDGSNFTLKIRSTKLEDSAMYFCASSGGSKGQPQHFGDGTRLSIL.

V and J are TRBV6-5 and TRBJ2-7, with 8 bases that match TRBD1. The CDR3 loop spans 12 amino acids. V gave up 7 bases and J gave up 6 bases; unmatched junction bases: 5. From germline, CDR1 is MNHEY and CDR2 SVGAGI. The CDR3 sequence is CASNIQGGEQYF. In DNA, the CDR3 is TGTGCCAGCAATATACAGGGGGGCGAGCAGTACTTC.

This clone has a handful of counts. The chain links TRBV20-1 to TRBJ1-1; the D gene is possibly TRBD1 (6 bases). This CDR3 has 12 amino acids. Trimming took off 3 bases at V and 4 bases at J, with 9 bases between the two ends. Germline assignment: CDR1 DFQATT and CDR2 SNEGSKA (reference sequence). The CDR3 here is CSASRGGTEAFF. CDR3 DNA sequence: TGCAGTGCTAGTAGAGGGGGCACTGAAGCTTTCTTT.

The chain employs TRBV28 and TRBJ1-2; D is uncertain. This CDR3 contains 13 residues. Between the trimmed V and J ends, which lost 3 bases and 6 bases, there was a span of 11 bases. Per the germline V gene, CDR1 is MDHEN and CDR2 is SYDVKM. CDR3 sequence reads: CASSLSPGNGYTF. Written as DNA, the CDR3 is TGTGCCAGCAGTTTGAGTCCCGGGAATGGCTACACCTTC.

This rearrangement joins TRBV28 to TRBJ1-5, with D perhaps matching TRBD1 (6 bases). V was trimmed by 2 bases and J by 7 bases, leaving 18 bases between them. This CDR3 is built from 16 residues. The germline CDR1 and CDR2 sequences are MDHEN and SYDVKM. The CDR3 bases are TGTGCCAGCAGTTTACCCCCGGGGGGGCAGCGGCAGCCCCAGCATTTT. It is translated as CASSLPPGGQRQPQHF.

This clone was detected once. The chain employs TRBV2 and TRBJ2-7; D may be TRBD2 (6 bases). V was trimmed by 6 bases and J by 4 bases, leaving 16 bases between them. The CDR3 sequence is 14 residues long. Germline lookup yields CDR1 SNHLY and CDR2 FYNNEI. CDR3 protein: CASSRDSGIYEQYF. The CDR3 bases are TGTGCCAGCAGCCGGGACTCGGGGATTTACGAGCAGTACTTC.

This clone was seen a single time. The chain employs TRBV30 and TRBJ1-6; possible D gene TRBD1, 6 bases. Trimming took 4 bases from V and 4 from J, leaving 8 bases between them. CDR1 and CDR2 (germline): GTSNPN, SVGIG (reference sequence). The CDR3 length is 13 residues. In DNA, the CDR3 is TGTGCCTGGAAAGGACAGTATAATTCACCCCTCCACTTT. Amino acid sequence: CAWKGQYNSPLHF.

This clone has a handful of counts. V gene TRBV28 combines with J gene TRBJ1-3, with a possible D match to TRBD1 (5 bases). Trimming stripped 6 bases from V and 0 bases from J, with 12 bases between. This CDR3 contains 15 residues. From germline, CDR1 is MDHEN and CDR2 SYDVKM. DNA for the CDR3: TGTGCCAGCAGACTCGGGGGGTACTCTGGAAACACCATATATTTT. Its protein is CASRLGGYSGNTIYF.

The rearrangement links TRBV4-2 to TRBJ2-3; 13 nucleotides line up with TRBD2. This CDR3 has 17 residues. The junction had 5 bases not matched to a gene; V was cut back by 2 bases and J by 3 bases. Germline loops: CDR1 LGHNA, CDR2 YNFKEQ. The CDR3 sequence is CASSQTGTSGTTDTQYF. CDR3 DNA sequence: TGTGCCAGCAGCCAAACCGGGACTAGCGGGACGACAGATACGCAGTATTTT.

In its sample, this clone was seen once. The chain recombines TRBV27 with TRBJ1-2, with 8 positions matching TRBD1. CDR1 MNHEY and CDR2 SMNVEV come from the germline V gene (reference sequence). V trimming: 4 bases; J trimming: 6 bases; junction bases outside the gene matches: 10. The CDR3 loop spans 15 amino acids. The chain's CDR3 is CASSSWDRPQHGYTF. CDR3 coding DNA: TGTGCCAGCAGTTCTTGGGACAGGCCCCAGCATGGCTACACCTTC.

This sequence joins TRBV7-3 and TRBJ2-3, with TRBD1 as a possible D gene (5 bases). Germline CDR1 and CDR2: SGHTA and FQGTGA. V lost 2 bases to trimming and J lost 4 bases, with 7 bases between them. The CDR3 totals 13 residues. The CDR3 DNA is TGTGCCAGCAGCTTACAGGGTGCAGATACGCAGTATTTT. Protein product: CASSLQGADTQYF.

The chain recombines TRBV6-5 with TRBJ2-7; D possibly corresponds to TRBD1 (8 bases). The CDR3 is 13 residues long. From germline, CDR1 is MNHEY and CDR2 SVGAGI. V shed 6 bases and J shed 3 bases, with 12 bases lying between them. CDR3 amino acids: CASRQGEGYEQYF. As DNA, the CDR3 is TGTGCCAGCAGACAGGGGGAGGGCTACGAGCAGTACTTC.

The chain carries TRBV6-1 and TRBJ1-1; D unclear. The CDR3 is made up of 13 amino acids. From germline, CDR1 is MNHNS and CDR2 SASEGT. Trimming removed 2 bases at V and 8 bases at J, with 12 bases between. The CDR3 DNA reads TGTGCCAGCAGTGAAAGGGAGTCCAGGGAAGCTTTCTTT. Encoded protein: CASSERESREAFF.

The V call is TRBV28, the J call TRBJ2-5, with D possibly TRBD1 on 6 matching bases. Trimming stripped 7 bases from V and 2 bases from J, with 11 bases between. From germline, CDR1 is MDHEN and CDR2 SYDVKM. CDR3 length: 13 residues. The CDR3, as DNA: TGTGCCAGCAACCGACAGGTTCAAGAGACCCAGTACTTC. Protein sequence: CASNRQVQETQYF.

The rearrangement joins TRBV4-3 to TRBJ2-7, with 7 positions matching TRBD1. Germline CDR1 reads LGHNA; CDR2 reads YSLEER. The CDR3 extends over 13 amino acids. With V trimmed by 6 bases and J by 1 base, 3 bases remained unmatched. The CDR3 region has the DNA TGCGCCAGCAGACAGACAGGGTCCTACGAGCAGTACTTC. Residues: CASRQTGSYEQYF.

This clone was seen once. V gene TRBV15 combines with J gene TRBJ2-3; 8 positions agree with TRBD2. There are 15 residues in the CDR3. Germline V gene sequence: CDR1 LNHNV, CDR2 YYDKDF (reference sequence). Trimming cost V 0 bases and J 4 bases; bases outside gene matches: 3. CDR3 DNA: TGTGCCACCAGCAGAGATGCGGGAGGTTCAGATACGCAGTATTTT. Translation gives CATSRDAGGSDTQYF.

V gene TRBV7-3 combines with J gene TRBJ2-7; 11 bases agree with TRBD1. This CDR3 has 15 residues. Trimming cost V 5 bases and J 3 bases; bases outside gene matches: 6. Germline lookup yields CDR1 SGHTA and CDR2 FQGTGA. For the CDR3, the DNA is TGTGCCAGCAGCCCCGCCGGGACAGGGGGCTACGAGCAGTACTTC. This translates into CASSPAGTGGYEQYF.

The V and J genes are TRBV29-1 and TRBJ2-2; D may be TRBD2 (6 bases). CDR1 and CDR2 (germline): SQVTM, ANQGSEA. CDR3 length: 12 amino acids. V was trimmed by 7 bases and J by 5 bases, leaving 11 bases between them. The CDR3 sequence is CSAKTSTGELFF. CDR3 sequence (DNA): TGCAGCGCTAAGACTAGTACCGGGGAGCTGTTTTTT.

This chain connects TRBV24-1 to TRBJ1-4; perhaps TRBD1 as D (5 bases). The CDR3 sequence is 13 residues long. The V end was cut by 5 bases, the J end by 5 bases, with 8 bases between. Germline CDR1 is KGHDR and CDR2 is SFDVKD. In DNA, the CDR3 is TGTGCCACCAGTGCGGGGGGAAATGAAAAACTGTTTTTT. Translated, it gives CATSAGGNEKLFF.

The chain joins TRBV11-3 to TRBJ2-7; 14 nucleotides line up with TRBD2. Looked up from germline, CDR1 is SGHNT and CDR2 is YENEEA. With V trimmed by 5 bases and J by 0 bases, 3 bases remained unmatched. The CDR3 loop spans 16 amino acids. The CDR3 region has the DNA TGTGCCAGCAGCCGAGGGACTAGCGGGAGCTCCTACGAGCAGTACTTC. Residues: CASSRGTSGSSYEQYF.

V is TRBV19 and J is TRBJ1-5, with unresolved D. Per the germline V gene, CDR1 is LNHDA and CDR2 is SQIVND (reference sequence). CDR3 length: 14 residues. Trimming left V 1 base short and J 5 bases short, with 9 bases between. CDR3 residues: CASSIGPPYQPQHF. The DNA of the CDR3 is TGTGCCAGTAGTATAGGGCCCCCTTATCAGCCCCAGCATTTT.

The chain carries TRBV7-3 and TRBJ2-7, with TRBD2 identical over 10 bases. Germline CDR1 and CDR2: SGHTA and FQGTGA. The J segment lost 2 bases and the V segment lost 4 bases, leaving 2 bases of the junction unmatched. The CDR3 contains 14 residues. The CDR3 coding sequence is TGTGCCAGCAGCTCGGGACTAGCGCCCTACGAGCAGTACTTC. Its protein is CASSSGLAPYEQYF. Looking up the rest from reference TRBV7-3 and TRBJ2-7 gives the full variable domain: GAGVSQTPSNKVTEKGKYVELRCDPISGHTALYWYRQSLGQGPEFLIYFQGTGAADDSGLPNDRFFAVRPEGSVSTLKIQRTERGDSAVYLCASSSGLAPYEQYFGPGTRLTVT.

In regard to this clone: This specimen includes other DNA sequences encoding the same CDR3. The V and J genes are TRBV11-2 and TRBJ1-5; unclear D gene. Germline CDR1 is SGHAT and CDR2 is FQNNGV. Trimming took off 1 base at V and 4 bases at J, with 8 bases between the two ends. The CDR3 has 14 amino acids. The CDR3 loop is CASSLGAGNQPQHF. The CDR3 region has the DNA TGTGCCAGCAGCTTAGGGGCAGGAAATCAGCCCCAGCATTTT.